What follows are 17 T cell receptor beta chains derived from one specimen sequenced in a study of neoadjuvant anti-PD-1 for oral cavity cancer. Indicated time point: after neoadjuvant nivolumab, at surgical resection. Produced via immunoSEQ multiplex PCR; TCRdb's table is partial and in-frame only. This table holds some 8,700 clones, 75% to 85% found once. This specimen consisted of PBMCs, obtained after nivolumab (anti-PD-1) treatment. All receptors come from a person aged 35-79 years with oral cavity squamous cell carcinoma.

This CDR3 reads CAIMGSQTYNEQFF. CDR3 coding DNA: TGTGCCATTATGGGCAGCCAGACATACAATGAGCAGTTCTTC. This chain joins TRBV10-3 and TRBJ2-1; no reliable D call. Germline CDR1 ENHRY, CDR2 SYGVKD. V dropped 9 bases and J dropped 4 bases, with 16 bases sitting between them. The CDR3 sequence is 14 residues long.

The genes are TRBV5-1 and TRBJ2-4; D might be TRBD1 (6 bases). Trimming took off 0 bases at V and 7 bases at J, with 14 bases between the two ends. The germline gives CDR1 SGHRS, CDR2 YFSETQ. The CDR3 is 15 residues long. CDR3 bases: TGCGCCAGCAGCTTGGCACCGCACAGGGCGAACATTCAGTACTTC. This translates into CASSLAPHRANIQYF.

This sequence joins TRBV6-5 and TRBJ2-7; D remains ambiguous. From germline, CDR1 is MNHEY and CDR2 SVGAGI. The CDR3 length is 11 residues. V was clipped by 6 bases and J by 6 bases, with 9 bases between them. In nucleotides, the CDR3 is TGTGCCAGCAGCCGAGGTAGCGAGCAGTACTTC. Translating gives CASSRGSEQYF.

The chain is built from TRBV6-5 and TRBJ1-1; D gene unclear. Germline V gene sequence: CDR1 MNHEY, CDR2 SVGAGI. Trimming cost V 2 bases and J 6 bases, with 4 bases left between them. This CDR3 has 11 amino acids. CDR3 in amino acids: CASSYGPEAFF. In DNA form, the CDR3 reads TGTGCCAGCAGTTACGGACCTGAAGCTTTCTTT.

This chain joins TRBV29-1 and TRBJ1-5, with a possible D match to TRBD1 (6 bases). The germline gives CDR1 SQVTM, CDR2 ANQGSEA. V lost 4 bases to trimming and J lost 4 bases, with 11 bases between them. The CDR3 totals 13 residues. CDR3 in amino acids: CSVGVGANQPQHF. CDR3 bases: TGCAGCGTTGGAGTGGGGGCGAATCAGCCCCAGCATTTT.

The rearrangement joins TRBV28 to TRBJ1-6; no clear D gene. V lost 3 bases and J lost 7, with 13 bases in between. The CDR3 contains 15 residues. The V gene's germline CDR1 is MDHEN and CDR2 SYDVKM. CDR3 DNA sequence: TGTGCCAGCAGTTTTGTCGGCGGCAGAAATTCACCCCTCCACTTT. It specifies CASSFVGGRNSPLHF.

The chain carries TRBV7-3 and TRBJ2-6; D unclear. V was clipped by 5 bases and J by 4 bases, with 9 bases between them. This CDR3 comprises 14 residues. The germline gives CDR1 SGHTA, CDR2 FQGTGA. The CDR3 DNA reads TGTGCCAGCAGCCTCACCTCCGGGGCCAACGTCCTGACTTTC. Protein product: CASSLTSGANVLTF.

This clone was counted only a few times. As DNA, the CDR3 is TGTGCCAGCAGTAAACAGGGAAGGGGGGACTACGAGCAGTACTTC. Translating gives CASSKQGRGDYEQYF. The chain couples TRBV27 to TRBJ2-7; D possibly matches TRBD1 or TRBD2 (6 bases each). The CDR3 runs 15 residues. CDR1 and CDR2 (germline): MNHEY, SMNVEV (reference sequence). V was trimmed by 5 bases and J by 3 bases, leaving 17 bases between them.

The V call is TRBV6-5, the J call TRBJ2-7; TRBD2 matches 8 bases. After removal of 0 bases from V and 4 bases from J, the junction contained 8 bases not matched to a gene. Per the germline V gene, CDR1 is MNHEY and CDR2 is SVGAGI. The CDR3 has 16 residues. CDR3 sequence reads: CASSYSMAGRGYEQYF. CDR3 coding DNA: TGTGCCAGCAGTTACTCGATGGCCGGGAGGGGGTACGAGCAGTACTTC.

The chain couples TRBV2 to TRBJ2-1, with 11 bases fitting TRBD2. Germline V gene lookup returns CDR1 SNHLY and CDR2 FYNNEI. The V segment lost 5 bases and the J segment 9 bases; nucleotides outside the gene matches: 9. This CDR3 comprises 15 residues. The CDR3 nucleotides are TGTGCCAGCAGTCGGCTAGCGGGAGGTAAGAGTGAGCAGTTCTTC. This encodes CASSRLAGGKSEQFF.

CDR3 region: CASSYSRGTEAFF. CDR3 DNA sequence: TGTGCCAGCAGTTACTCGAGGGGGACTGAAGCTTTCTTT. J is TRBJ1-1 and V is TRBV6-5; possibly TRBD1 for D (6 bases). Germline V gene lookup returns CDR1 MNHEY and CDR2 SVGAGI. The V end lost 0 bases, the J end lost 5 bases, and 7 bases lay between the germline ends. The CDR3 has 13 residues.

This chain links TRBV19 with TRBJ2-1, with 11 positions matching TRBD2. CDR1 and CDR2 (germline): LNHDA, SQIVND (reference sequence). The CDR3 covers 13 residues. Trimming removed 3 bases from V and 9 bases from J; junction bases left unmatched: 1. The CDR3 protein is CASSIGLAGEQFF. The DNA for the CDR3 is TGTGCCAGTAGTATTGGACTAGCGGGTGAGCAGTTCTTC.

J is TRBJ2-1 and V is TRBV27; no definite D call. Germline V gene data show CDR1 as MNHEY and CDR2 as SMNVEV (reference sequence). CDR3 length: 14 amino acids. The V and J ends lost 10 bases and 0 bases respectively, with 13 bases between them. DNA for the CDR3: TGTGCCACCTCCTCCTCGAGCTCCTACAATGAGCAGTTCTTC. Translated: CATSSSSSYNEQFF.

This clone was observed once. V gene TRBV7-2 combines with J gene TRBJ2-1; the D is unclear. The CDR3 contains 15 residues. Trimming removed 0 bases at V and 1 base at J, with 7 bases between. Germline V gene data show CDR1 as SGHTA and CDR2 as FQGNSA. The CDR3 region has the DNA TGTGCCAGCAGCTTAGCCCCGGGTTCCTACAATGAGCAGTTCTTC. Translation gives CASSLAPGSYNEQFF. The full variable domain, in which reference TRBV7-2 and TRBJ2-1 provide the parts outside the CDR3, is GAGVSQSPSNKVTEKGKDVELRCDPISGHTALYWYRQSLGQGLEFLIYFQGNSAPDKSGLPSDRFSAERTGGSVSTLTIQRTQQEDSAVYLCASSLAPGSYNEQFFGPGTRLTVL.

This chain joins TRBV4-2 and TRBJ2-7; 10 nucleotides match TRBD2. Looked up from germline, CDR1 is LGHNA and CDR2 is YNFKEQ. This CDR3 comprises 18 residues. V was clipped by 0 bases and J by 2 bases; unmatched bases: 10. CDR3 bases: TGTGCCAGCAGCCAAGAAGGGCTAGCGGGAGTCGGGGCCTACGAGCAGTACTTC. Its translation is CASSQEGLAGVGAYEQYF.

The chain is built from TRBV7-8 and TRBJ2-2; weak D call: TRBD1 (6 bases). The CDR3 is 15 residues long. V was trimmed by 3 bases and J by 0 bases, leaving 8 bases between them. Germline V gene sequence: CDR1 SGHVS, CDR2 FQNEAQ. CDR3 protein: CASSFGTTNTGELFF. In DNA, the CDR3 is TGTGCCAGCAGCTTCGGGACAACGAACACCGGGGAGCTGTTTTTT.

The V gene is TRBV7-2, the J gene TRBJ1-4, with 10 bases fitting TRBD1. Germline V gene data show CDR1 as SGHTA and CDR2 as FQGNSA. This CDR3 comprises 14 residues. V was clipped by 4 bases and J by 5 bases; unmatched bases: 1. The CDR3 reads CASSSDRGNEKLFF. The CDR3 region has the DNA TGTGCCAGCAGCTCGGACAGGGGGAATGAAAAACTGTTTTTT.